This paragraph reports one T cell receptor beta chain. This entry comes from a study of blood T cell repertoires in COVID-19. Here immunoSEQ multiplex PCR was the method, and the copy in TCRdb shows in-frame clones only, minus some. The data hold more than 120,000 clones, with 80% to 90% observed a single time. The CDR3 contains 15 residues. V lost 5 bases, J lost 6 bases, and 14 bases lay in between. Germline V CDR1 and CDR2: PRHDT, FYEKMQ (reference sequence). The clonotype was recovered from a man aged 50 to 59 who had recovered from COVID-19. V and J are TRBV13 and TRBJ1-6; TRBD1 is a possible D gene (6 bases). The sequenced sample consisted of peripheral blood. The CDR3, as DNA: TGTGCCAGCAGCACCTACAGGGAATCTAATTCACCCCTCCACTTT. This sequence encodes CASSTYRESNSPLHF.